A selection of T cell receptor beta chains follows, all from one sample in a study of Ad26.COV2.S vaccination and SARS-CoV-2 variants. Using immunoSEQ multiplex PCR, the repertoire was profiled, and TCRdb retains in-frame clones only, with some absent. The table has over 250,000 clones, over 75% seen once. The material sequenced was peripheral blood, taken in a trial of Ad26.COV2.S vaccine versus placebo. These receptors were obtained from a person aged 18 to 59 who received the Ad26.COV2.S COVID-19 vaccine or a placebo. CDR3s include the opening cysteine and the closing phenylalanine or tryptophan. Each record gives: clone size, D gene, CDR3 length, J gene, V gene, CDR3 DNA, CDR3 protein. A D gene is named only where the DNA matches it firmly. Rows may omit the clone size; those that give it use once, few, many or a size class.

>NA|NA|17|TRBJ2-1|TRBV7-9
TGTGCCAGCAGCTCGCGTTATCAGGGGACTCTAGACAATGAGCAGTTCTTC
CASSSRYQGTLDNEQFF
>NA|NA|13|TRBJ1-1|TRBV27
TGTGCCAGCAGGAGGGGCGGGAACACTGAAGCTTTCTTT
CASRRGGNTEAFF
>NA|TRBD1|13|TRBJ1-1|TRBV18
TGTGCCAGCTCACCGACAGGGTTCACTGAAGCTTTCTTT
CASSPTGFTEAFF
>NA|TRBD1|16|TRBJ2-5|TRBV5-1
TGCGCCAGCAGCGAAGGGGACAGCCCTTGGGCTGAGACCCAGTACTTC
CASSEGDSPWAETQYF
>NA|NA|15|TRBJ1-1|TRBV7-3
TGTGCCAGCAGCTCTGGAGTCGGGGGGAACACTGAAGCTTTCTTT
CASSSGVGGNTEAFF
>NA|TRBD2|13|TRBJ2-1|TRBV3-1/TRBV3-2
TGTGCCAGCAGTAGCGGGAGGTACAGTGAGCAGTTCTTC
CASSSGRYSEQFF
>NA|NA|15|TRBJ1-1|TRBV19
TGTGCCAGTAGGACCAGAGGCCAGCAGAACACTGAAGCTTTCTTT
CASRTRGQQNTEAFF
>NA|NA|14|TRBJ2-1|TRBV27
TGTGCCAGCAGTTTCTTGAGGTCCTACAATGAGCAGTTCTTC
CASSFLRSYNEQFF
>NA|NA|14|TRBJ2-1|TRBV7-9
TGTGCCAGCAGCTTGGGTAGCAGGGGGGATGAGCAGTTCTTC
CASSLGSRGDEQFF
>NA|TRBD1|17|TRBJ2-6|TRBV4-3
TGCGCCAGCAGCCACTCCGGGACAGGGTCTGGGGCCAACGTCCTGACTTTC
CASSHSGTGSGANVLTF
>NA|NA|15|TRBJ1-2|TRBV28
TGTGCCAGCAGTGGGGACTATCGGCTCAACTATGGCTACACCTTC
CASSGDYRLNYGYTF
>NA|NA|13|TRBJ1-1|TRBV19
TGTGCCAGTAGACCGGACAGGAACACTGAAGCTTTCTTT
CASRPDRNTEAFF
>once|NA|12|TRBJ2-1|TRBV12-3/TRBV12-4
TGTGCCAGCAGTTTAGGAGGATATGAGCAGTTCTTC
CASSLGGYEQFF
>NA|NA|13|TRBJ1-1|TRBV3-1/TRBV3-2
TGTGCCAGCAGCCAAGTCGGAGGAACTGAAGCTTTCTTT
CASSQVGGTEAFF
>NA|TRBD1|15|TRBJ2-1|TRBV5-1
TGCGCCAGCAGCTTGGAGGGGGCTGAGTGGAATGAGCAGTTCTTC
CASSLEGAEWNEQFF
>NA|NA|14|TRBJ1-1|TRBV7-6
TGTGCCAGCAGCTTTTTGTCAGGGGACACTGAAGCTTTCTTT
CASSFLSGDTEAFF
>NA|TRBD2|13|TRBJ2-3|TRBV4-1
TGCGCCAGCAGCCAGCCGGGGGGGGATACGCAGTATTTT
CASSQPGGDTQYF
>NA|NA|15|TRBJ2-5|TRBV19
TGTGCCAGTAGTCCGGGGGCTTCCCGCTGGGAGACCCAGTACTTC
CASSPGASRWETQYF
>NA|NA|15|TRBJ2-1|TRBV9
TGTGCCAGCAGCGCCGTTGGGGGCGTATCGAATGAGCAGTTCTTC
CASSAVGGVSNEQFF
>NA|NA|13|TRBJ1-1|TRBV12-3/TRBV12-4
TGTGCCAGCAGATCGAGTTACGACACTGAAGCTTTCTTT
CASRSSYDTEAFF
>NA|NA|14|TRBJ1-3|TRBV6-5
TGTGCCAGCAGGATCGGGACACCGGGAAACACCATATATTTT
CASRIGTPGNTIYF
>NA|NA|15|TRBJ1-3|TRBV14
TGTGCCAGCAGCCAATATACAGGGTCTGGAAACACCATATATTTT
CASSQYTGSGNTIYF
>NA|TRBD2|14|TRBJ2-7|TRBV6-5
TGTGCCAGCAGTCGGGGAGGGGTTGGCTACGAGCAGTACTTC
CASSRGGVGYEQYF
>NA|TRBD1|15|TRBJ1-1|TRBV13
TGTGCCAGCAGCCCCCAGGGGGGGGGAGGCACTGAAGCTTTCTTT
CASSPQGGGGTEAFF
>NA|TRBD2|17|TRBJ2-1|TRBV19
TGTGCCAGTAGCCTCGACATTAGCGGGAGATCCTACAATGAGCAGTTCTTC
CASSLDISGRSYNEQFF
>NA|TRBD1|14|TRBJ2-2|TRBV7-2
TGTGCCAGCAGCCTCGACAGGGCCACCGGGGAGCTGTTTTTT
CASSLDRATGELFF
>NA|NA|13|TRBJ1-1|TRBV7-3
TGTGCCAGCGGTAGTGACAAGAACACTGAAGCTTTCTTT
CASGSDKNTEAFF
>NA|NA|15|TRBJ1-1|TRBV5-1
TGCGCCAGCAGCTCACAGGGTACAACCTACACTGAAGCTTTCTTT
CASSSQGTTYTEAFF
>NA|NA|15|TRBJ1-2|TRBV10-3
TGTGCCATCAGTGAGAATGATCAGGGCCGCTTCTGCTACACCTTC
CAISENDQGRFCYTF
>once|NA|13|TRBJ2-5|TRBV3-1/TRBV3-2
TGTGCCAGCAGCCAAGCGGCCCAAGAGACCCAGTACTTC
CASSQAAQETQYF
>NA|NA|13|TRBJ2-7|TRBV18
TGTGCCAGCTCACCAGTTGGCAGCTACGAGCAGTACTTC
CASSPVGSYEQYF
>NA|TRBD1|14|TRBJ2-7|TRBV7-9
TGTGCCAGCAGCTCACGGACAGGGAGCTACGAGCAGTACTTC
CASSSRTGSYEQYF
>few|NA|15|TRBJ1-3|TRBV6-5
TGTGCCAGCAGTTACTCGAGGGAGGCTGGAAACACCATATATTTT
CASSYSREAGNTIYF
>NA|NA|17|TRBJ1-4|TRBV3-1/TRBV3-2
TGTGCCAGCAGCCTCAGGCCCCAGTCGGCAACTAATGAAAAACTGTTTTTT
CASSLRPQSATNEKLFF
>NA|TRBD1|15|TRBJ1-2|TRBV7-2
TGTGCCAGCAGCTTATGGGAGGGGGCAGACTATGGCTACACCTTC
CASSLWEGADYGYTF
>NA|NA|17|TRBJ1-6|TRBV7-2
TGTGCCAGCAGCTTAGTCCGACCGAGCTCCTATAATTCACCCCTCCACTTT
CASSLVRPSSYNSPLHF
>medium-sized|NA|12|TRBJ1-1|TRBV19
TGTGCCAGTACTTTCAGGGGCACTGAAGCTTTCTTT
CASTFRGTEAFF
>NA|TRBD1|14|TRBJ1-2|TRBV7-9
TGTGCCAGCAGCTTCAGGGGGGCGCAGGATGGCTACACCTTC
CASSFRGAQDGYTF
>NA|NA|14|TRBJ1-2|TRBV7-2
TGTGCCAGCAGCTCCGCAGCGGGACCGTATGGCTACACCTTC
CASSSAAGPYGYTF
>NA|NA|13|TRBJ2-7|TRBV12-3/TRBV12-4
TGTGCCAGCAGTTTGGCCCAGTATACCGAGCAGTACTTC
CASSLAQYTEQYF
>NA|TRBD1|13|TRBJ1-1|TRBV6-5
TGTGCCAGCCAGGGGACAGACAGAAGATATGCTTTCTTT
CASQGTDRRYAFF